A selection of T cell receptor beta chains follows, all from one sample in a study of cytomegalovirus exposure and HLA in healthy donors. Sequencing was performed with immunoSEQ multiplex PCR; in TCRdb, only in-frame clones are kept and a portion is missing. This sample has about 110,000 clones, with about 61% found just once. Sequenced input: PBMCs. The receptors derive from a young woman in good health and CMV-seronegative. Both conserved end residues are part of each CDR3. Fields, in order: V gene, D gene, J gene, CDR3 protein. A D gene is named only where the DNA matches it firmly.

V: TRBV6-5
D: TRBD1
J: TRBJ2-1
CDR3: CASSYSTGDYNEQFF

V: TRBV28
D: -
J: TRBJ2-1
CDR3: CASSLRTGVGEQFF

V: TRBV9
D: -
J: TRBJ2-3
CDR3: CASSVDRLASTDTQYF

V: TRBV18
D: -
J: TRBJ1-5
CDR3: CASSPFQGSNQPQHF

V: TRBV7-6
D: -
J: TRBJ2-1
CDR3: CASSSLSEQFF

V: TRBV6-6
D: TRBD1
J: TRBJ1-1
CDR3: CASSATGMNTEAFF

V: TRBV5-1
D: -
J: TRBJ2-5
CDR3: CASSLEGETQYF

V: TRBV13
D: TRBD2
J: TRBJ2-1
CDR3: CASSPSLAGQQFF

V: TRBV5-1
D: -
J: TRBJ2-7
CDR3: CASSLEGGPYEQYF

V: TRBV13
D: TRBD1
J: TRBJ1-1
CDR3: CASSTGGSGTEAFF

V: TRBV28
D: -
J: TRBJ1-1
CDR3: CASINQVNTEAFF

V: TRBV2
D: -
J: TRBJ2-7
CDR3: CASVGPGRSYEQYF

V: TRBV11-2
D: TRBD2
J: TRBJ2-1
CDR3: CASSDVASGSYEQFF

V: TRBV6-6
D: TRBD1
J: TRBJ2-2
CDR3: CASIGTGLFTGELFF

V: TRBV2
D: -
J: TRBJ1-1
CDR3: CASMGYSDTEAFF

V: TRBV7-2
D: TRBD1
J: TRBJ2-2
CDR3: CASSLRGQGYTGELFF

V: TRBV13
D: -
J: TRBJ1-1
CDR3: CASSHRQELNTEAFF

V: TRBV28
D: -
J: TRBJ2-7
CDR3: CASSFPRSGSYEQYF

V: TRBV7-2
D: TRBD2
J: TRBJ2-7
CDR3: CASSLLADSYEQYF

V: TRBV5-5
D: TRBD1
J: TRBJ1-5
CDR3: CASSLAAGGQPQHF

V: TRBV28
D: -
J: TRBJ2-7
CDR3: CASSFGNYEQYF

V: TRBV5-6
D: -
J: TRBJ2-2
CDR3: CASSLDSGELFF

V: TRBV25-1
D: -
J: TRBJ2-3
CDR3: CASSESPRGGTDTQYF

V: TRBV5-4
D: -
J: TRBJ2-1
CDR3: CASSHRLDNEQFF

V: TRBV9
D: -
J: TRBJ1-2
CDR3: CASSKGGASYGYTF

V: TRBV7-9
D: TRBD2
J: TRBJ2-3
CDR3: CASSPGTSGSTDTQYF

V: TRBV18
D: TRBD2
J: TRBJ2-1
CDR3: CASLKGEGTSGRAKFF

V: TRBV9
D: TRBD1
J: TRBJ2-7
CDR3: CASSVASGTGGSGYEQYF

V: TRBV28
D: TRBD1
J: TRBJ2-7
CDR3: CASSLGTVLSDYEQYF

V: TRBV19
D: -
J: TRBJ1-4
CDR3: CASSSPGKTEKLFF

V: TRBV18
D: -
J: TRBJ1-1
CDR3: CASSPYREWNTEAFF

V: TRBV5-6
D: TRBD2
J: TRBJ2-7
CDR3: CASRPAGGLSYEQYF

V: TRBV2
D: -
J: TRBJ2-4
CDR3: CASRNRFIAKNIQYF

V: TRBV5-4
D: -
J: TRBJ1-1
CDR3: CASSPRAGGGTEAFF

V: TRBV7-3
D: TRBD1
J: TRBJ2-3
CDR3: CASSFPRGTGGTTDTQYF

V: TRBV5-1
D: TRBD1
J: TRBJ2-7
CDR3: CASSQRPGGNYEQYF

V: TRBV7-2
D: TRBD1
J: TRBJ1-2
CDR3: CASLRQTGGYGYTF

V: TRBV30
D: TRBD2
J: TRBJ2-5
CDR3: CAWTTSGTLREQYF

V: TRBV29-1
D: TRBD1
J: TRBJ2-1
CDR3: CSSYGGQGGFGEQFF

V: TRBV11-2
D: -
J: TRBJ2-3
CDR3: CASSLLPSAPADTQYF

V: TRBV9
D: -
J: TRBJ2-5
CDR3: CASSVSPLYQATGTQETQYF

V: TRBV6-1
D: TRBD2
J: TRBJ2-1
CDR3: CASSELAGSYNEQFF

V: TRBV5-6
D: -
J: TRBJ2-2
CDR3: CASSLTTNAGELFF

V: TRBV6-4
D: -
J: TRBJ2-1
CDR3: CASSDRDNNEQFF

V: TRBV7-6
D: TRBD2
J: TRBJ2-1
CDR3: CASSPYQPGTSGSDEQFF

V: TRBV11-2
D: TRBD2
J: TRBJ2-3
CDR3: CASSRRTSGRRDTQYF

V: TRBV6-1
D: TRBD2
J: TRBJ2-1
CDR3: CASSGLSGSYNEQFF

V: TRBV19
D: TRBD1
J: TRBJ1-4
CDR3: CASSPGQGVEKLFF

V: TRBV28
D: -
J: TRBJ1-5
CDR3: CASGAGETQPQHF

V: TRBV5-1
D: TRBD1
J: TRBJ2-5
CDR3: CASRRDRALQETQYF

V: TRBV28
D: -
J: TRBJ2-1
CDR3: CASSYVPGWGGNEQFF

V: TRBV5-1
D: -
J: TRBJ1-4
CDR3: CASSFQDATNEKLFF

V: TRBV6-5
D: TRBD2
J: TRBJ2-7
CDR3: CASSFLAGGSYEQYF

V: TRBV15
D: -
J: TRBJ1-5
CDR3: CATSRDLAATYSNQPQHF